This T cell receptor (beta chain) derives from a study of blood T cell repertoires in COVID-19. Data came from immunoSEQ multiplex PCR; TCRdb stores just in-frame clones and leaves some out. The sample holds roughly 50,000 clones, around four fifths seen once. The V and J ends lost 4 bases and 5 bases respectively, with 18 bases between them. Germline CDR1 is ENHRY and CDR2 is SYGVKD. This CDR3 comprises 15 residues. Input material: peripheral blood. V is TRBV10-3 and J is TRBJ2-7, with D possibly being TRBD2 (6 bases). This TCR came from a woman older than 75 with acute or convalescent COVID-19. The CDR3 is CAISGSGTEADEQYF. The CDR3 DNA sequence: TGTGCCATCAGTGGATCCGGGACTGAGGCGGACGAGCAGTACTTC.